The 13 T cell receptor beta chains presented below share a single source sample, sequenced in a study of T cell clonotyping in hematopoietic cell transplantation. Sequenced by immunoSEQ multiplex PCR; TCRdb stores in-frame clones only, minus some. Of several thousand clones in the sample, about 79% are singletons; the top ten hold 15% to 20%. Sequenced material: PBMCs, taken 180 days after allogeneic stem cell transplant. These TCRs come from a male patient between 40 and 50 years old who had an allogeneic stem cell transplant from a related donor, so the T cells may come from the graft donor. Some clones in this sample may be carry-over from other donors' samples.

This clone came up a few times. V is TRBV5-4 and J is TRBJ2-1, with 8 positions matching TRBD1. The CDR3 runs 14 residues. CDR1 is SGHNT and CDR2 is YYREEE in the germline V gene (reference sequence). The ends lost 4 bases at V and 7 bases at J; junction bases unmatched: 7. The CDR3 DNA follows: TGTGCCAGCAGCACAGGGGGTACTCGAAATGAGCAGTTCTTC. It yields the protein CASSTGGTRNEQFF.

This chain uses TRBV7-7 with TRBJ2-1, with a weak D call TRBD2 (7 bases). This CDR3 has 15 amino acids. The germline gives CDR1 SSHAT, CDR2 FNYEAQ (reference sequence). The V end lost 3 bases, the J end lost 0 bases, and 9 bases lay between the germline ends. The CDR3 loop reads CASSLGGASYNEQFF. The CDR3 DNA reads TGTGCCAGCAGCTTGGGGGGGGCCTCCTACAATGAGCAGTTCTTC.

The chain recombines TRBV29-1 with TRBJ1-1; TRBD1 matches at 7 bases. From germline, CDR1 is SQVTM and CDR2 ANQGSEA. The CDR3 runs to 13 residues. J gave up 0 bases and V 7 bases, and 5 bases lay outside the gene matches. DNA of the CDR3: TGCAGCGGCAGGGGGGCCATGAACACTGAAGCTTTCTTT. It yields the protein CSGRGAMNTEAFF.

The gene calls are TRBV6-5 and TRBJ2-7, with D maybe TRBD1 (6 bases). Germline CDR1 reads MNHEY; CDR2 reads SVGAGI. This CDR3 is built from 13 residues. V was cut by 6 bases and J by 3 bases, with 12 bases left in between. The DNA of the CDR3 is TGTGCCAGCAGAGCACAGGGCATCTACGAGCAGTACTTC. Residues: CASRAQGIYEQYF.

This clone came up a few times. This chain links TRBV7-8 with TRBJ1-1; the D gene is possibly TRBD1 (6 bases). The ends were cut back, 7 bases at V and 5 bases at J, with 20 bases in the middle. Germline V lookup: CDR1 SGHVS, CDR2 FQNEAQ. The CDR3 is 15 residues long. The CDR3 spells CASINPFRGRTEAFF. CDR3 DNA: TGTGCCAGCATAAACCCTTTTAGGGGGAGGACTGAAGCTTTCTTT. The full variable domain, in which reference TRBV7-8 and TRBJ1-1 provide the parts outside the CDR3, is GAGVSQSPRYKVAKRGQDVALRCDPISGHVSLFWYQQALGQGPEFLTYFQNEAQLDKSGLPSDRFFAERPEGSVSTLKIQRTQQEDSAVYLCASINPFRGRTEAFFGQGTRLTVV.

This clone appeared a single time. The chain employs TRBV2 and TRBJ1-2; 9 nucleotides match TRBD1. Unmatched junction bases numbered 9, after V lost 6 bases and J lost 7 bases. This CDR3 contains 14 residues. Germline-derived CDR1 and CDR2 are SNHLY and FYNNEI. The CDR3 nucleotides read TGTGCCAGCAGGGAACGGGGGACAGGGATTGGCTACACCTTC. Encoded protein: CASRERGTGIGYTF.

This clone was seen a few times. The chain's CDR3 is CASGWGQGDGYTF. In DNA form, the CDR3 reads TGTGCTAGTGGTTGGGGACAGGGAGATGGCTACACCTTC. The chain uses TRBV12-5 and TRBJ1-2; TRBD1 matches at 9 bases. CDR3 length: 13 residues. The ends lost 4 bases at V and 6 bases at J; junction bases unmatched: 3. CDR1 and CDR2 (germline): LGHNT, FRNRAP.

This chain uses TRBV4-2 with TRBJ2-7; possible D gene TRBD2, 6 bases. This CDR3 spans 15 amino acids. Germline loops: CDR1 LGHNA, CDR2 YNFKEQ. V dropped 1 base and J dropped 2 bases, with 12 bases sitting between them. CDR3 protein: CASSQAGGWTYEQYF. The CDR3 coding sequence is TGTGCCAGCAGCCAAGCCGGGGGTTGGACCTACGAGCAGTACTTC.

The chain links TRBV7-3 to TRBJ1-1; perhaps TRBD1 as D (6 bases). Germline CDR1 reads SGHTA; CDR2 reads FQGTGA. This CDR3 contains 16 residues. The germline V and J ends were trimmed by 0 bases and 3 bases, with 14 bases remaining between them. CDR3 DNA sequence: TGTGCCAGCAGCTTAACGTCAGGGGTCGGAGACACTGAAGCTTTCTTT. Residues: CASSLTSGVGDTEAFF.

V usage is TRBV9 and J usage is TRBJ2-6; possible D gene TRBD1, 6 bases. Germline V CDR1 and CDR2: SGDLS, YYNGEE. The CDR3 runs to 15 residues. Trimming took off 0 bases at V and 10 bases at J, with 14 bases between the two ends. Written as DNA, the CDR3 is TGTGCCAGCAGCGTAGATAGACAGGCCTGGAACGTCCTGACTTTC. It is translated as CASSVDRQAWNVLTF.

V usage is TRBV6-5 and J usage is TRBJ2-3; tentatively, D is TRBD1 or TRBD2 (6 bases each). From germline, CDR1 is MNHEY and CDR2 SVGAGI. The V end lost 6 bases, the J end lost 1 base, and 14 bases lay between the germline ends. The CDR3 runs 15 residues. In nucleotides, the CDR3 is TGTGCCAGCAGCCGGAGGGGGTTTCGCACAGATACGCAGTATTTT. This codes for CASSRRGFRTDTQYF.

The chain combines TRBV10-2 with TRBJ2-7, with D uncertain. V lost 3 bases and J 3 bases, leaving 6 bases between the germline ends. The CDR3 sequence is 12 residues long. Per germline, CDR1 WSHSY and CDR2 SAAADI. CDR3 nucleotide sequence: TGCGCCAGCAGTGATGGGATCTACGAGCAGTACTTC. This encodes CASSDGIYEQYF.

This clone was counted a few times. The gene calls are TRBV7-2 and TRBJ2-2; D unclear. This CDR3 has 13 amino acids. Trimming left V 4 bases short and J 7 bases short, with 10 bases between. Germline V CDR1 and CDR2: SGHTA, FQGNSA. The CDR3 bases are TGTGCCAGCAGCTCTATTCGGCGCGGGGAGCTGTTTTTT. As protein: CASSSIRRGELFF.